This T cell receptor beta chain was identified during a study of T-cell reconstitution after alpha-beta-depleted transplantation in children. Regarding the study as a whole: Surviving thymic progenitors and recipient T cells were the source of high TCRbeta diversity at day 60 in some patients.

For TCRbeta, the library was prepared with unique molecular identifiers. TCRdb fed the PCR reads into MiXCR, producing one record per CDR3 protein. Of 530,000 or so distinct CDR3 sequences listed, 25% to 30% are singletons. A remark on this clonotype: Its antigen is not identified.

Per germline, CDR1 SGHDT and CDR2 YYEEEE. V shed 4 bases and J 0 bases; nucleotides not matched to a gene: 7. This CDR3 is built from 17 residues. The clonotype was recovered from a boy under two years old with Wiskott-Aldrich syndrome, due to receive a stem cell transplant. The rearrangement uses TRBV5-6 and TRBJ2-1; the match to TRBD2 covers 10 bases. The sample was PBMCs, taken before TCRalphabeta/CD19-depleted stem cell transplant. CDR3 amino acids: CASSRRSSGSSYNEQFF. Here the CDR3 DNA reads TGTGCCAGCAGCCGGAGGTCTAGCGGGAGCTCCTACAATGAGCAGTTCTTC.